A single count supports the clone carrying this T cell receptor (beta chain). The source of the sample is a study of blood T cell repertoires in COVID-19. The assay was immunoSEQ multiplex PCR, and TCRdb's table has in-frame clones only and misses some. The sample has a few hundred thousand clones, 70% to 90% seen once. Germline CDR1 SGHDN, CDR2 FVKESK. CDR3 length: 15 residues. V dropped 0 bases and J dropped 4 bases, with 12 bases sitting between them. This receptor was obtained from a woman aged 25 to 45 who had recovered from COVID-19. Specimen: PBMCs or T cells enriched from blood (not recorded which). This chain links TRBV14 with TRBJ2-5; D may be TRBD1 (6 bases). This chain's CDR3 is CASSQDRGIRETQYF. The CDR3 bases are TGTGCCAGCAGCCAAGATAGGGGGATTCGAGAGACCCAGTACTTC.